This TCR beta chain was sequenced during a study of T cell responses to AZD1222 COVID-19 vaccine. Regarding the study as a whole: Of the AZD1222 recipients, only six or seven were seropositive at baseline. Unmutated variant regions reportedly attract nearly half of all spike-specific TCRs. Vaccine-associated CD4 TCRs ranged over spike, dominating at 160-218 and 743-854.

This clone appeared a single time. The antigen remains unidentified. Germline values: CDR1 SGHRS, CDR2 YFSETQ. V dropped 4 bases and J dropped 7; count of bases not matched to a gene: 10. This CDR3 has 15 residues. The assay was immunoSEQ multiplex PCR, and TCRdb's table has in-frame clones only and misses some. In the table there are 140,000 to 150,000 clones, 85% to 95% of which are singletons. This sequence was found in an adult who had recovered from COVID-19. The gene calls are TRBV5-1 and TRBJ2-1; 8 nucleotides line up with TRBD2. Sample: peripheral blood, taken after recovery from COVID-19. Written as DNA, the CDR3 is TGCGCCAGCAGCCTTGGACTAGCAGGGATGAATGAGCAGTTCTTC. Its translation is CASSLGLAGMNEQFF.